Sequencing of this T cell receptor (beta chain) was carried out in a study of blood T cells in healthy people across ages. Overall study: T cells yielded about one barcoded beta molecule per two cells through template switching.

Study-wide findings and caveats: Estimates based on one million T cells were treated as lower bounds.

Using a J-beta primer mix together with a sample-barcoded 5' primer, a second PCR was run for about 6 to 11 cycles. TCRdb used MiXCR to reprocess the 5' RACE reads, holding one entry per CDR3 protein. The table shows approximately 1.5 million distinct CDR3 sequences, with approximately 32% occurring only once. About this clonotype: What it binds is not known.

Donor samples were obtained from healthy Caucasian individuals from Russia, aged 6 to 90. V was pared by 5 bases and J by 5 bases, with 18 bases between. Germline lookup yields CDR1 SEHNR and CDR2 FQNEAQ (reference sequence). The CDR3 consists of 16 residues. This TCR derives from a woman aged 25 to 39 in good health. The sequencing sample was made of blood. This rearrangement joins TRBV7-9 to TRBJ1-4, with D possibly TRBD1 on 6 matching bases. DNA for the CDR3: TGTGCCAGCAGCGCAGCTCCGACAGGCCGAAATGAAAAACTGTTTTTT. Translation: CASSAAPTGRNEKLFF.